The subject of this entry is one T cell receptor beta chain. This record belongs to a study of Ad26.COV2.S vaccination and SARS-CoV-2 variants. Overall study: Intramuscular Ad26.COV2.S at 5x10^10 or 1x10^11 viral particles.

Noted treatment: around 19 received Ad26.COV2.S at low or high dose, single or two shots; about 5 received placebo; per-sample allocation not given. Sampling occurred on day 63 after the first vaccine or placebo injection. What was given as vaccine was an Ad26 vector encoding Wuhan-strain SARS-CoV-2 spike. Clones were sequenced by immunoSEQ multiplex PCR, and TCRdb holds only the in-frame ones, with some missing. The sample includes a few hundred thousand clones, approximately 87% of them seen just once. J was trimmed by 7 bases and V by 0 bases; bases with no gene match: 3. Germline CDR1 reads MNHEY; CDR2 reads SVGEGT. The CDR3 spans 15 residues.

The gene calls are TRBV6-2 or TRBV6-3 and TRBJ2-2; 9 nucleotides match TRBD2. The receptor's source is a person aged 18 to 65 who received the Ad26.COV2.S COVID-19 vaccine or a placebo. The material was peripheral blood, obtained in a trial of Ad26.COV2.S vaccine versus placebo. CDR3 region: CASSYSSGGLGELFF. CDR3 bases: TGTGCCAGCAGTTACTCGAGCGGGGGGCTCGGGGAGCTGTTTTTT.